This T cell receptor (beta chain) was profiled in a study of cytomegalovirus exposure and HLA in healthy donors. The PCR ran on 60 Vbeta and 13 Jbeta primers. TCRdb's copy holds only in-frame clones and misses some; the assay was immunoSEQ multiplex PCR. The sample lists fewer than 250,000 clones, about 72% occurring once. This CDR3 is 13 amino acids long. Germline assignment: CDR1 KGHSH and CDR2 LQKENI. The junction had 2 bases not matched to a gene; V was cut back by 5 bases and J by 4 bases. This TCR was recovered from a male donor in good health and CMV-seronegative. Sequencing used PBMCs. V and J are TRBV18 and TRBJ2-1; 7 nucleotides align to TRBD2. CDR3 DNA sequence: TGTGCCAGCTCATTCGGGAGGTACAATGAGCAGTTCTTC. Translating gives CASSFGRYNEQFF.